This T cell receptor (beta chain) was recorded in a study of blood T cell repertoires in COVID-19. Across the whole study: Some COVID-19 samples were acute and others convalescent; all came from the United States, Italy and Spain. The analysed material was cDNA or gDNA that came from T cells, B-cell-depleted T cells, or PBMCs.

V lost 1 base to trimming and J lost 6 bases; unmatched junction nucleotides: 6. The germline CDR1 and CDR2 sequences are SEHNR and FQNEAQ (reference sequence). This CDR3 contains 14 residues. How the authors handled the data: The assay estimated nucleated cells by amplifying reference gene primers. Generated by immunoSEQ multiplex PCR, the TCRdb table keeps only in-frame clones and is missing some. D and trimming come from the DNA, and the V and J calls and clone size come from that table. Among roughly 300,000 clones listed, 70% to 90% were seen once. Specimen: peripheral blood. The V and J genes are TRBV7-9 and TRBJ2-7; the match to TRBD2 covers 7 bases. This receptor was taken from a young man who had recovered from COVID-19. CDR3 amino acids: CASSLGGTTLEQYF. In DNA, the CDR3 is TGTGCCAGCAGCTTAGGGGGGACTACCCTCGAGCAGTACTTC. Using reference TRBV7-9 and TRBJ2-7 for the parts outside the CDR3, the full variable domain is DTGVSQNPRHKITKRGQNVTFRCDPISEHNRLYWYRQTLGQGPEFLTYFQNEAQLEKSRLLSDRFSAERPKGSFSTLEIQRTEQGDSAMYLCASSLGGTTLEQYFGPGTRLTVT.